A selection of T cell receptor beta chains follows, all from one sample in a study of T-cell reconstitution after alpha-beta-depleted transplantation in children. TCRdb processed the PCR reads anew with MiXCR; each CDR3 protein has one entry. In the table there are around 200,000 distinct CDR3 sequences, more than 15% of which are singletons. The sample in question was PBMCs, mostly from graft donor cells, obtained 360 days after TCRalphabeta/CD19-depleted stem cell transplant. Receptors originate from a male patient aged 2-15 years who had a stem cell transplant for acute lymphoblastic leukemia, so the T cells may come from the graft donor. CDR3s include the opening cysteine and the closing phenylalanine or tryptophan.

TRBV5-4	TRBJ2-1	CASSLKVFSVNEQFF
TRBV7-9	TRBJ2-5	CASSSGSGGAVETQYF
TRBV7-2	TRBJ2-2	CASSLASSGELFF
TRBV15	TRBJ2-2	CATSSYDRMTNTGELFF
TRBV10-3	TRBJ2-1	CAISEGLAGGPYSYNEQFF
TRBV12-3/TRBV12-4	TRBJ1-1	CASSLGPGTEAFF
TRBV19	TRBJ1-2	CASSIPDTIDNYGYTF
TRBV28	TRBJ2-7	CASSTGQTYEQYF
TRBV20-1	TRBJ1-5	CSASRRLHSNQPQHF
TRBV29-1	TRBJ2-2	CSAAGGPNTGELFF
TRBV29-1	TRBJ2-3	CSVPTGGTDTQCF
TRBV7-9	TRBJ2-5	CASSLVGLGETQYF
TRBV20-1	TRBJ2-1	CSASGTLEGKQFF
TRBV7-2	TRBJ2-1	CASSLVPSGGFIYNEQFF
TRBV20-1	TRBJ2-5	CSASGEETQYF
TRBV27	TRBJ1-1	CASSLSAPNTEAFF
TRBV29-1	TRBJ2-1	CSVLPRLSSYNEQFF
TRBV2	TRBJ1-2	CASQIDRALGGYTF
TRBV30	TRBJ2-5	CAWSVAGGGTQYF
TRBV11-1	TRBJ1-4	CASSQAGSGLATNEKLFF
TRBV5-1	TRBJ1-5	CASSIAGDQPQHF
TRBV7-6	TRBJ2-3	CASSLIGQGISITDTQYF
TRBV12-3/TRBV12-4	TRBJ1-2	CASSLRVPYGYTF
TRBV12-3/TRBV12-4	TRBJ2-7	CASSPGAAYYEQYF
TRBV12-3/TRBV12-4	TRBJ2-1	CASSIPGLGYNEQFF
TRBV6-5	TRBJ2-7	CASSLDTSTEQYF
TRBV9	TRBJ2-7	CAGGPGQGYDEQYF
TRBV11-1	TRBJ2-2	CASSLGPHQTGELFF
TRBV4-1	TRBJ1-2	CASSQGTGGLPNYGYTF
TRBV7-2	TRBJ2-7	CASSKTDYEQYF
TRBV29-1	TRBJ2-5	CSVERGAETQYF
TRBV6-7	TRBJ2-7	CAASHRGVSYEQYF
TRBV5-1	TRBJ2-3	CASRTQTGSTDTQYF
TRBV5-5	TRBJ2-1	CASRLAGNEQFF
TRBV5-6	TRBJ2-5	CASSLSRRPRAQYF
TRBV29-1	TRBJ1-1	CSVVVRDTEAFF
TRBV9	TRBJ1-2	CASSVLPGGASYGYTF
TRBV29-1	TRBJ2-7	CSVTSGGYEQYF
TRBV29-1	TRBJ1-5	CSVELNGDIGQPQHF
TRBV5-1	TRBJ2-2	CASSLARRETGELFF